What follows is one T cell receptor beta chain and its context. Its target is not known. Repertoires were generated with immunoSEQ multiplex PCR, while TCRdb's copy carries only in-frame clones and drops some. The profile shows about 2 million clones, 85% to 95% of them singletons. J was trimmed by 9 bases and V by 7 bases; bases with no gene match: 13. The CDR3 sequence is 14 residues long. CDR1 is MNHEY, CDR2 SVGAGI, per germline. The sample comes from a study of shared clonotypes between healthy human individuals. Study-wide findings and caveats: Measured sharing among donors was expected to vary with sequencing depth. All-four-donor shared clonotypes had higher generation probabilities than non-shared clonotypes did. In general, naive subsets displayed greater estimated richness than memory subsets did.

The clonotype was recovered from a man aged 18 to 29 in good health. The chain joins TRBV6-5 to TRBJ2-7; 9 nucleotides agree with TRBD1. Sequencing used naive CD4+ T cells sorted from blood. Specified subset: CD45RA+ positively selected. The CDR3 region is CASTKHPGQGPQYF. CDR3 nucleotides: TGTGCCAGCACCAAACACCCTGGACAGGGGCCGCAGTACTTC.